The rows below give T cell receptor beta chains drawn from one sample of a study of cytomegalovirus exposure and HLA in healthy donors. The table came from immunoSEQ multiplex PCR; TCRdb's copy has only in-frame clones and leaves some out. The top ten hold 2.3% of the sample, which has 85,000 to 100,000 clones, 60% to 65% seen once. Material: PBMCs. These receptors were taken from a human donor in good health. Both conserved end residues are part of each CDR3. D genes are given only for firm matches. Clone size, where shown, is once, few, many, or a class for clones that have expanded.

j_call: TRBJ1-1
clone_size: few
d_call: TRBD1
v_call: TRBV9
cdr3_nt: TGTGCCAGCAGCGGACGGACAGGGCTGGACACTGAAGCTTTCTTT
cdr3_aa: CASSGRTGLDTEAFF

j_call: TRBJ2-5
clone_size: .
d_call: .
v_call: TRBV6-6
cdr3_nt: TGTGCCAGCAGTTACCCCCCTAGCAACCAAGAGACCCAGTACTTC
cdr3_aa: CASSYPPSNQETQYF

j_call: TRBJ1-4
clone_size: .
d_call: .
v_call: TRBV2
cdr3_nt: TGTGCCAGCAGTGAAGGGAGGCCAATAGGAGAAAAACTGTTTTTT
cdr3_aa: CASSEGRPIGEKLFF

j_call: TRBJ2-7
clone_size: .
d_call: TRBD1
v_call: TRBV4-3
cdr3_nt: TGCGCCAGCAGCCAAGGGACAGGGAGCTCCTACGAGCAGTACTTC
cdr3_aa: CASSQGTGSSYEQYF

j_call: TRBJ1-4
clone_size: .
d_call: TRBD1
v_call: TRBV10-3
cdr3_nt: TGTGCCATCAGTGATGGGGACAGGGACTATGAAAAACTGTTTTTT
cdr3_aa: CAISDGDRDYEKLFF

j_call: TRBJ1-1
clone_size: .
d_call: .
v_call: TRBV4-1
cdr3_nt: TGCGCCAGCAGCCAAGATCCGATTACAGGGGAAGCTTTCTTT
cdr3_aa: CASSQDPITGEAFF

j_call: TRBJ2-7
clone_size: .
d_call: .
v_call: TRBV5-1
cdr3_nt: TGCGCCAGCAGCTTTACCCAGGGATCCTACGAGCAGTACTTC
cdr3_aa: CASSFTQGSYEQYF

j_call: TRBJ2-7
clone_size: few
d_call: TRBD1
v_call: TRBV19
cdr3_nt: TGTGCCAGTAGCCGGGACAGGGGCACCGACGAGCAGTACTTC
cdr3_aa: CASSRDRGTDEQYF

j_call: TRBJ2-2
clone_size: .
d_call: .
v_call: TRBV5-4
cdr3_nt: TGTGCCAGCAGCTTGGTAAGGGGCGGCACCGGGGAGCTGTTTTTT
cdr3_aa: CASSLVRGGTGELFF

j_call: TRBJ2-1
clone_size: .
d_call: TRBD2
v_call: TRBV7-9
cdr3_nt: TGTGCCAGCACTTACCCAGCGGGGGACCCCCACAATGAGCAGTTCTTC
cdr3_aa: CASTYPAGDPHNEQFF

j_call: TRBJ1-3
clone_size: .
d_call: .
v_call: TRBV5-6
cdr3_nt: TGTGCCAGCAGCTTAGGGGGGGCCTCTGGAAACACCATATATTTT
cdr3_aa: CASSLGGASGNTIYF

j_call: TRBJ2-5
clone_size: few
d_call: TRBD2
v_call: TRBV7-2
cdr3_nt: TGTGCCAGCAGCTTAGCCCCGACTAGCGGACAAGAGACCCAGTACTTC
cdr3_aa: CASSLAPTSGQETQYF

j_call: TRBJ1-2
clone_size: .
d_call: .
v_call: TRBV19
cdr3_nt: TGTGCCAGTAGCCATACAGGACGACTCTATGGCTACACCTTC
cdr3_aa: CASSHTGRLYGYTF

j_call: TRBJ2-3
clone_size: .
d_call: .
v_call: TRBV6-1
cdr3_nt: TGTGCCAGCAGTGAATGGACTCGTGCGCAGTATTTT
cdr3_aa: CASSEWTRAQYF

j_call: TRBJ2-7
clone_size: .
d_call: TRBD2
v_call: TRBV9
cdr3_nt: TGTGCCAGCAGCGTAACGGGACTAGCTTACGAGCAGTACTTC
cdr3_aa: CASSVTGLAYEQYF

j_call: TRBJ1-6
clone_size: .
d_call: TRBD1
v_call: TRBV6-6
cdr3_nt: TGTGCCAGCAGTTACGACAGGGCGATGAGGGGGTCACCCCTCCACTTT
cdr3_aa: CASSYDRAMRGSPLHF

j_call: TRBJ2-4
clone_size: .
d_call: TRBD1
v_call: TRBV2
cdr3_nt: TGTGCCAGCAGGACCGGGACAGGAGCCAAAAACATTCAGTACTTC
cdr3_aa: CASRTGTGAKNIQYF

j_call: TRBJ1-4
clone_size: .
d_call: TRBD1
v_call: TRBV15
cdr3_nt: TGTGCCACCAGCAGACCGACAGGGTCAGGGGAAAAACTGTTTTTT
cdr3_aa: CATSRPTGSGEKLFF

j_call: TRBJ1-1
clone_size: .
d_call: .
v_call: TRBV7-9
cdr3_nt: TGTGCCAGCAGCTTAGTCGCGGCCACTGAAGCTTTCTTT
cdr3_aa: CASSLVAATEAFF

j_call: TRBJ1-5
clone_size: .
d_call: .
v_call: TRBV7-2
cdr3_nt: TGTGCCAGCAGCTTAGACAGGGCCAATCAGCCCCAGCATTTT
cdr3_aa: CASSLDRANQPQHF

j_call: TRBJ1-3
clone_size: few
d_call: TRBD1
v_call: TRBV5-4
cdr3_nt: TGTGCCAGCAGCTTGGCCGGGACAGCTGGAAACACCATATATTTT
cdr3_aa: CASSLAGTAGNTIYF

j_call: TRBJ2-3
clone_size: .
d_call: .
v_call: TRBV5-1
cdr3_nt: TGCGCCAGCAGCTTGCCAGGCACAGATACGCAGTATTTT
cdr3_aa: CASSLPGTDTQYF

j_call: TRBJ2-4
clone_size: few
d_call: .
v_call: TRBV5-1
cdr3_nt: TGCGCCAGCAGCTTGGCCGGGGACAAAAACATTCAGTACTTC
cdr3_aa: CASSLAGDKNIQYF

j_call: TRBJ1-2
clone_size: .
d_call: TRBD1
v_call: TRBV28
cdr3_nt: TGTGCCAGCAGGGGCCCGGGACAGACGGGTGGCTACACCTTC
cdr3_aa: CASRGPGQTGGYTF

j_call: TRBJ1-1
clone_size: .
d_call: TRBD1
v_call: TRBV4-3
cdr3_nt: TGCGCCAGCAGCCAAAGCAGGGGGGCTTCTGAAGCTTTCTTT
cdr3_aa: CASSQSRGASEAFF

j_call: TRBJ1-4
clone_size: .
d_call: TRBD1
v_call: TRBV5-1
cdr3_nt: TGCGCCAGCGGGTGGAGGGGACAGGATGAAAAACTGTTTTTT
cdr3_aa: CASGWRGQDEKLFF

j_call: TRBJ1-6
clone_size: .
d_call: TRBD1
v_call: TRBV7-2
cdr3_nt: TGTGCCAGCAGCCTGGACAGGGTGGGGTCACCCCTCCACTTT
cdr3_aa: CASSLDRVGSPLHF

j_call: TRBJ2-2
clone_size: .
d_call: .
v_call: TRBV4-2
cdr3_nt: TGTGCCAGCAGCCCTGGCGGGGATAGGAACACCGGGGAGCTGTTTTTT
cdr3_aa: CASSPGGDRNTGELFF

j_call: TRBJ2-7
clone_size: few
d_call: .
v_call: TRBV5-1
cdr3_nt: TGCGCCAGCAGCTTGGATGGGGACACGACCTTC
cdr3_aa: CASSLDGDTTF

j_call: TRBJ1-2
clone_size: few
d_call: TRBD1
v_call: TRBV5-1
cdr3_nt: TGCGCCAGCAGCATAGGACAGGGGGGCTTTGGCTACACCTTC
cdr3_aa: CASSIGQGGFGYTF

j_call: TRBJ2-7
clone_size: few
d_call: .
v_call: TRBV19
cdr3_nt: TGTGCCAGTAGTATAGTGGGCACAGATGAGCAGTACTTC
cdr3_aa: CASSIVGTDEQYF

j_call: TRBJ1-5
clone_size: few
d_call: TRBD1
v_call: TRBV2
cdr3_nt: TGTGCCAGCAGGGATACCGGGACAGGCAATCAGCCCCAGCATTTT
cdr3_aa: CASRDTGTGNQPQHF

j_call: TRBJ1-1
clone_size: few
d_call: .
v_call: TRBV5-1
cdr3_nt: TGCGCCAGCAGCCTACAGGACATGAACACTGAAGCTTTCTTT
cdr3_aa: CASSLQDMNTEAFF

j_call: TRBJ1-1
clone_size: few
d_call: TRBD1
v_call: TRBV10-3
cdr3_nt: TGTGCCATCAGCCGGACAGGGGCGATGAACACTGAAGCTTTCTTT
cdr3_aa: CAISRTGAMNTEAFF

j_call: TRBJ2-1
clone_size: .
d_call: TRBD2
v_call: TRBV5-4
cdr3_nt: TGTGCCAGCAGCTCGAGCGGGGGGGCCTACAATGAGCAGTTCTTC
cdr3_aa: CASSSSGGAYNEQFF

j_call: TRBJ1-2
clone_size: .
d_call: .
v_call: TRBV6-5
cdr3_nt: TGTGCCAGCGGCAGGGATAATAGAGCCTATGGCTACACCTTC
cdr3_aa: CASGRDNRAYGYTF

j_call: TRBJ2-2
clone_size: few
d_call: TRBD2
v_call: TRBV4-2
cdr3_nt: TGTGCCAGCAGCCAAGATTTCAAGCGGGGTGGCGGGGAGCTGTTTTTT
cdr3_aa: CASSQDFKRGGGELFF

j_call: TRBJ2-2
clone_size: few
d_call: .
v_call: TRBV30
cdr3_nt: TGTGCCTGGAGTGTTACGCGGGACACCGGGGAGCTGTTTTTT
cdr3_aa: CAWSVTRDTGELFF

j_call: TRBJ2-3
clone_size: .
d_call: TRBD2
v_call: TRBV4-3
cdr3_nt: TGCGCCAGCAGCCAACAGCGGGGGGGTCGCGATACGCAGTATTTT
cdr3_aa: CASSQQRGGRDTQYF

j_call: TRBJ1-5
clone_size: once
d_call: TRBD1
v_call: TRBV6-5
cdr3_nt: TGTGCCAGCAGTGTCACAGGGGGCAGCAATCAGCCCCAGCATTTT
cdr3_aa: CASSVTGGSNQPQHF

j_call: TRBJ2-3
clone_size: .
d_call: .
v_call: TRBV7-9
cdr3_nt: TGTGCCAGCAGCTCAGGGGGCACAGATACGCAGTATTTT
cdr3_aa: CASSSGGTDTQYF

j_call: TRBJ2-5
clone_size: .
d_call: TRBD2
v_call: TRBV19
cdr3_nt: TGTGCCAGTAGTATAGCATTAGCGGGGGGGGCGTACCAAGAGACCCAGTACTTC
cdr3_aa: CASSIALAGGAYQETQYF

j_call: TRBJ1-3
clone_size: .
d_call: .
v_call: TRBV29-1
cdr3_nt: TGCAGCGTTGAAGCAGGGGTGAACGGAAACACCATATATTTT
cdr3_aa: CSVEAGVNGNTIYF

j_call: TRBJ2-1
clone_size: .
d_call: .
v_call: TRBV5-6
cdr3_nt: TGTGCCAGCAGCTTGGATGATACAGCTCCTCGCAATGAGCAGTTCTTC
cdr3_aa: CASSLDDTAPRNEQFF

j_call: TRBJ2-1
clone_size: few
d_call: TRBD2
v_call: TRBV11-2
cdr3_nt: TGTGCCAGCAGCCCCAAACGTCTCGCGGGGGAGGCCTCCTACAATGAGCAGTTCTTC
cdr3_aa: CASSPKRLAGEASYNEQFF

j_call: TRBJ1-4
clone_size: once
d_call: .
v_call: TRBV5-1
cdr3_nt: TGCGCCAGCAGCGGCAACAAAGAAAAACTGTTTTTT
cdr3_aa: CASSGNKEKLFF